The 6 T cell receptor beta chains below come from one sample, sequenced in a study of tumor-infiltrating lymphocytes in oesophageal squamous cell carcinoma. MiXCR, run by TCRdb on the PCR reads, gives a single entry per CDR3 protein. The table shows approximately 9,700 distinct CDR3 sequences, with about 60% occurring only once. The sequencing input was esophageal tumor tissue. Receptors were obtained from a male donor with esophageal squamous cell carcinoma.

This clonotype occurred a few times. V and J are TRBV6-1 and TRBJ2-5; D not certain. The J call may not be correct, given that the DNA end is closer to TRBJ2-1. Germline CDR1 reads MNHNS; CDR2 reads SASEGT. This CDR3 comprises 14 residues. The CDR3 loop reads CASREIGRYNEQFF. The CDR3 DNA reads TGTGCCAGCAGAGAGATAGGGCGATACAATGAGCAGTTCTTC.

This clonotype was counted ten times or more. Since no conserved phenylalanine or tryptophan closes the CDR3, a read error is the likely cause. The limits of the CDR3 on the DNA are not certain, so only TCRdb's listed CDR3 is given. CDR3 in amino acids: CASRLGQGRDYGYTFGS. This rearrangement joins TRBV5-6 to TRBJ2-7; no DNA check was done on the table's D call, TRBD1. Ends included, the CDR3 has 17 residues. CDR1 SGHDT and CDR2 YYEEEE come from the germline V gene.

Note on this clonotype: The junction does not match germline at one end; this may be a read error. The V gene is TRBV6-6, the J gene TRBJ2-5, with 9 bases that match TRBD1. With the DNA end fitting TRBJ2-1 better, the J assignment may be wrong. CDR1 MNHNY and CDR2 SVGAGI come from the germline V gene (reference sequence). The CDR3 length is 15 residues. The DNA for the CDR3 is TGTGCCAGCAGTTACTCGGGGACAGGGAACAATAAGCAGTTCTTC. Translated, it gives CASSYSGTGNNKQFF.

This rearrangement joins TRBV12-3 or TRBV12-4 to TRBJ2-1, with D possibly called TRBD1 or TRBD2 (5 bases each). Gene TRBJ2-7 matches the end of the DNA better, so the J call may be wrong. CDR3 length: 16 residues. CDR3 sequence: CASSLGGGLLSYEQYF. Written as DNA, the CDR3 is TGTGCCAGCAGTTTAGGGGGCGGACTTCTCTCCTACGAGCAGTACTTC.

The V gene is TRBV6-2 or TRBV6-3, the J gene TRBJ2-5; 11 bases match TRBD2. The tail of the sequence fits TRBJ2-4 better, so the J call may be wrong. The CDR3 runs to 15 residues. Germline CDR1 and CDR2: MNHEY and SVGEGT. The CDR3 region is CASSPSTSGGNIQYF. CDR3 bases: TGTGCCAGCAGTCCGAGCACTAGCGGGGGAAACATTCAGTACTTC.

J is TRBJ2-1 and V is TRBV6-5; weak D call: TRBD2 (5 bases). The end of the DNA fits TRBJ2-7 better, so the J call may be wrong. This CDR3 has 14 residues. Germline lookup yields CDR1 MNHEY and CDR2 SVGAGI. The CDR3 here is CASVARGSTDTQYF. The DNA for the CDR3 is TGTGCCAGCGTTGCAAGAGGGAGCACAGATACGCAGTACTTC.